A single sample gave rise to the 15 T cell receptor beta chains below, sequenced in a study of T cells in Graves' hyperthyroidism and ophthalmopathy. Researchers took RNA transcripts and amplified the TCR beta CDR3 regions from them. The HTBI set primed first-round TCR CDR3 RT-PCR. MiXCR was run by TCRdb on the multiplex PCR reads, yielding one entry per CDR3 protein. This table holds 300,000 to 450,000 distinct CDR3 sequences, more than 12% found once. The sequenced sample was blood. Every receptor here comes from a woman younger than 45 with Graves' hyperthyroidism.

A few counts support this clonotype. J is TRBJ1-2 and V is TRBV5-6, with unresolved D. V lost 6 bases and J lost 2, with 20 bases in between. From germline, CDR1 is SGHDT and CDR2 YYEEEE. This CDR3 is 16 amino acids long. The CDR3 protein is CASIYMDGELNYGYTF. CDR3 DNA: TGTGCCAGCATCTACATGGACGGAGAACTAAACTATGGCTACACCTTC.

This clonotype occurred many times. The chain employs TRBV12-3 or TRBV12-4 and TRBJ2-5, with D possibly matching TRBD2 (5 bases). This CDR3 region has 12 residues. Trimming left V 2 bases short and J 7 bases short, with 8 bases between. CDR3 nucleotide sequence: TGTGCCAGCAGTTTAAGAGGAGGGACCCAGTACTTC. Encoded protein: CASSLRGGTQYF.

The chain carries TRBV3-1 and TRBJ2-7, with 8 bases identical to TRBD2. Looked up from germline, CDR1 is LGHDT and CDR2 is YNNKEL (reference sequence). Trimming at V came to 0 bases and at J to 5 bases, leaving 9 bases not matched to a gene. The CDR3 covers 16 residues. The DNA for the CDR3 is TGTGCCAGCAGCCAAGATCCAGGACTAGCCGGACACGAGCAGTACTTC. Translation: CASSQDPGLAGHEQYF.

CDR3 nucleotide sequence: TGTGCCAGCAGTCGGACTAGAACCAATGAGCAGTACTTC. Translated: CASSRTRTNEQYF. V gene TRBV6-4 combines with J gene TRBJ2-1, with 7 nucleotides matching TRBD2. The DNA end lines up better with TRBJ2-7; the J call may be wrong. The CDR3 is 13 amino acids. CDR1 is MRHNA, CDR2 SNTAGT, per germline.

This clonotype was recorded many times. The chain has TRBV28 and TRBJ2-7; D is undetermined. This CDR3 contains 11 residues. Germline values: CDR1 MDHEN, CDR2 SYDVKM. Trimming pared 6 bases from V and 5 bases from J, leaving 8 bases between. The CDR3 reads CASRGLDEQYF. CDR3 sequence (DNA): TGTGCCAGCAGGGGTTTGGACGAGCAGTACTTC. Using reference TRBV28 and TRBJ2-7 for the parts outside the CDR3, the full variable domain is DVKVTQSSRYLVKRTGEKVFLECVQDMDHENMFWYRQDPGLGLRLIYFSYDVKMKEKGDIPEGYSVSREKKERFSLILESASTNQTSMYLCASRGLDEQYFGPGTRLTVT.

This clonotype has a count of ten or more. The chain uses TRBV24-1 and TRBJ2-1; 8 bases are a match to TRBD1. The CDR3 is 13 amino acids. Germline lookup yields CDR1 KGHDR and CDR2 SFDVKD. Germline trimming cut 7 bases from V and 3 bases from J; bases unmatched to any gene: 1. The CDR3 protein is CATRDRDYNEQFF. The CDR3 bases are TGTGCCACCAGGGACAGGGACTACAATGAGCAGTTCTTC.

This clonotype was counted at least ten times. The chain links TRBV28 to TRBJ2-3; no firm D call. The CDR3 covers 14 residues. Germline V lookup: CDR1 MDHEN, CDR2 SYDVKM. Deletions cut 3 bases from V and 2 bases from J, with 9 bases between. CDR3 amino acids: CASSLNRITDTQYF. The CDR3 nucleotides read TGTGCCAGCAGTTTGAACAGAATCACAGATACGCAGTATTTT.

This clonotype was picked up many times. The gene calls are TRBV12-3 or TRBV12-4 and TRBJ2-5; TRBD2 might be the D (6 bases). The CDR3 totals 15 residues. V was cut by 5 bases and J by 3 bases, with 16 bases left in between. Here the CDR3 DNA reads TGTGCCAGCAGTCCGATGGGACTCCCCGAAGAGACCCAGTACTTC. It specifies CASSPMGLPEETQYF.

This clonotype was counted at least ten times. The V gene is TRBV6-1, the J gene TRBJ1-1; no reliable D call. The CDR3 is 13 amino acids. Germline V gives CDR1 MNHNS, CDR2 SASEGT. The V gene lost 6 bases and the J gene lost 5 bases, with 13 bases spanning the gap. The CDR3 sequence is CASRLKHRTEAFF. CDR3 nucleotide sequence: TGTGCCAGCAGACTGAAGCATCGGACTGAAGCTTTCTTT.

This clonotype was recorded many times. This CDR3 reads CASSGGQHSNQPQHF. CDR3 coding DNA: TGTGCCAGCAGTGGGGGACAGCATAGCAATCAGCCCCAGCATTTT. V is TRBV6-1 and J is TRBJ1-5; TRBD1 agrees at 7 bases. V was pared by 4 bases and J by 0 bases, with 3 bases of the junction left unmatched. CDR3 size: 15 residues. Per the germline V gene, CDR1 is MNHNS and CDR2 is SASEGT.

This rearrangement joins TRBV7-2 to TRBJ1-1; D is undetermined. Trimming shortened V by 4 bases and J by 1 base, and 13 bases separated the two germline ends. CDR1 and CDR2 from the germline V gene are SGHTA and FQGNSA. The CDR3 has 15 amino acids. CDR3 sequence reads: CASSSLGGRNTEAFF. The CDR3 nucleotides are TGTGCCAGCAGCTCCCTGGGCGGGAGGAACACTGAAGCTTTCTTT. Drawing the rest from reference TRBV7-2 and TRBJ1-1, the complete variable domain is GAGVSQSPSNKVTEKGKDVELRCDPISGHTALYWYRQSLGQGLEFLIYFQGNSAPDKSGLPSDRFSAERTGGSVSTLTIQRTQQEDSAVYLCASSSLGGRNTEAFFGQGTRLTVV.

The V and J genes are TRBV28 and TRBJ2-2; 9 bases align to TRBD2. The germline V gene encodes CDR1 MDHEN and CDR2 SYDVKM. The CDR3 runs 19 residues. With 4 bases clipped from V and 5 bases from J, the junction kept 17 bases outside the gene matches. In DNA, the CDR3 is TGTGCCAGCAGTTACGGGGTCGCCGGGACTAGCCCGAGGACCGGGGAGCTGTTTTTT. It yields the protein CASSYGVAGTSPRTGELFF.

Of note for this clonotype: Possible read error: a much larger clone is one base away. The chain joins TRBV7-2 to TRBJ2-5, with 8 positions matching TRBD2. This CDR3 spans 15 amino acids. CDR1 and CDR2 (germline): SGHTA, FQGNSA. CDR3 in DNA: TGTGCCGGCAGCTTAAGGGCTAGCGGGCAAGAGACCCAGTACTTC. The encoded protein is CAGSLRASGQETQYF.

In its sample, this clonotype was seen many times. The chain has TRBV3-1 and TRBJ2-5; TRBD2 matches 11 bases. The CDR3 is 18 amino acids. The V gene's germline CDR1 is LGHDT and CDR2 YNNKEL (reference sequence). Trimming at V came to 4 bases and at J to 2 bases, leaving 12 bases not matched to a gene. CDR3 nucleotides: TGTGCCAGCAGCCCCCTGGAGCTAGCGGGAGGCCCACAAGAGACCCAGTACTTC. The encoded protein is CASSPLELAGGPQETQYF.

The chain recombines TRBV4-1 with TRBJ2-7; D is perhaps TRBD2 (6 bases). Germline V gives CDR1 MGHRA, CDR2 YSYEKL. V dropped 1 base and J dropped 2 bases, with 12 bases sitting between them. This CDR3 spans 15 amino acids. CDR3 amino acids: CASSQVGLETYEQYF. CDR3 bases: TGCGCCAGCAGCCAAGTGGGACTGGAAACCTACGAGCAGTACTTC.